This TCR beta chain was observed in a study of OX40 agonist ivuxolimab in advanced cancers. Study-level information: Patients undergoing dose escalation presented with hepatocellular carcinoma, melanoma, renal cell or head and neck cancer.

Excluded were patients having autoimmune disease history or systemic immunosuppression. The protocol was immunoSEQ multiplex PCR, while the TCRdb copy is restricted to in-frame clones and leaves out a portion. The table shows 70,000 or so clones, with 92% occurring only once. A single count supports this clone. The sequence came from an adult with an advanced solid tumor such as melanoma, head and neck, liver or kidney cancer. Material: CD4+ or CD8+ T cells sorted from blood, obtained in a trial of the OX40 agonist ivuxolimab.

In DNA, the CDR3 is TGCGCCAGAGGGCCTCTGGCGGAGAGCTCCTACGAGCAGTACTTC. As protein: CARGPLAESSYEQYF. The chain joins TRBV5-1 to TRBJ2-7, with no clear D. From germline, CDR1 is SGHRS and CDR2 YFSETQ. V was pared by 8 bases and J by 0 bases, with 18 bases between. This CDR3 region has 15 residues.